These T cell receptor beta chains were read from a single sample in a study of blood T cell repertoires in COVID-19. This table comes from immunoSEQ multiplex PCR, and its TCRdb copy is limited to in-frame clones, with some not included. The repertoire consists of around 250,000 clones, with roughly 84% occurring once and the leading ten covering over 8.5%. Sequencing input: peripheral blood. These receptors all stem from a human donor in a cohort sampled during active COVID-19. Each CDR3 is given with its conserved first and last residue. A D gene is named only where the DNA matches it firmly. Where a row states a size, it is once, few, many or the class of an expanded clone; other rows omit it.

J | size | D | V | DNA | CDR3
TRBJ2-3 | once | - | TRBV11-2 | TGTGCCAGCACCCCGACGGGACTCTTTGGTTCCGTAGATACGCAGTATTTT | CASTPTGLFGSVDTQYF
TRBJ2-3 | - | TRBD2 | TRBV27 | TGTGCCAGCAGTTTAAGCGGGAGGAGGTATACGCAGTATTTT | CASSLSGRRYTQYF
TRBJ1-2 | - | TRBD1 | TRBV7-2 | TGTGCCAGCAGCCCACTGACAGGGGAATATGGCTACACCTTC | CASSPLTGEYGYTF
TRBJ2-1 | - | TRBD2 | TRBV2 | TGTGCCAGCAGAAATCTAGCGGGGGAGAAGCAGTTCTTC | CASRNLAGEKQFF
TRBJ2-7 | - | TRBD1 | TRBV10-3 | TGTGCCATCAGTCCGGGACAGGGTGACTACGAGCAGTACTTC | CAISPGQGDYEQYF
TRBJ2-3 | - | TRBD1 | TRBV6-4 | TGTGCCGCCCCGTGGGACAGGGACACAGATACGCAGTATTTT | CAAPWDRDTDTQYF
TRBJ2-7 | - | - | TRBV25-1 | TGTGCCAGCAGTGAAAAAGGGGCCCTAAGCTCCTACGAGCAGTACTTC | CASSEKGALSSYEQYF
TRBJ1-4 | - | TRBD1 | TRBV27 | TGTGCCAGCAGGCCGGGACAGGTTGAAAAACTGTTTTTT | CASRPGQVEKLFF
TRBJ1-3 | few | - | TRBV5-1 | TGCGCCAGCAGCTGGACTCGGTTGGAGCTCTCTGGAAACACCATATATTTT | CASSWTRLELSGNTIYF
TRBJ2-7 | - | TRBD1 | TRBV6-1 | TGTGCCAGCAGTGACGGCAGGGGGCTGGAGCAGTACTTC | CASSDGRGLEQYF
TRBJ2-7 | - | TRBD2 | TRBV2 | TGTGCCAGCAATCCGGGGGGTTTAGGGGAGCAGTACTTC | CASNPGGLGEQYF
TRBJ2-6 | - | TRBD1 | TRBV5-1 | TGCGCCAGCAGCTTCGGACAGGGTTTCACCGGGGCCAACGTCCTGACTTTC | CASSFGQGFTGANVLTF
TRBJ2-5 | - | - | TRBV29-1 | TGCAGCGTTTTAGCGGACAACCAAGAGACCCAGTACTTC | CSVLADNQETQYF
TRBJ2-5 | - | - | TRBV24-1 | TGTGCCACCAGTGATTCAGGCACTCGTCAAGAGACCCAGTACTTC | CATSDSGTRQETQYF
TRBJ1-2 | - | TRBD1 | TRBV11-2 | TGTGCCAGCAGCTCCACTAGACCAACGGGGGGGACAGTCTATGGCTACACCTTC | CASSSTRPTGGTVYGYTF
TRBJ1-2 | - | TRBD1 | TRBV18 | TGTGCCAGCTCACAGGGACAGCCTGGCCGAGGCTACACCTTC | CASSQGQPGRGYTF
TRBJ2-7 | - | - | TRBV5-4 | TGTGCCAGCAGAGTGTACGCCACCGGGGAGCAGTACTTC | CASRVYATGEQYF
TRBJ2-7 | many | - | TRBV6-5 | TGTGCCAGCAGTCTAACCTTCCCCCCCGATGGGCAAAACTTC | CASSLTFPPDGQNF
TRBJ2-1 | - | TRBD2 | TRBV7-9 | TGTGCCAGCAGCTACGCCGGGACTAGCGGGGTCTATGAGCAGTTCTTC | CASSYAGTSGVYEQFF
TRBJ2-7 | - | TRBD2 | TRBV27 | TGTGCCAGCAGAGCTAGCGGGAGTCCCTACGAGCAGTACTTC | CASRASGSPYEQYF
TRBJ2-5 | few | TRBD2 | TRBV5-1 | TGCGCCAGCTCGACTAGCGGGACTCAAGAGACCCAGTACTTC | CASSTSGTQETQYF
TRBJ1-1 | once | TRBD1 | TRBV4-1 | TGCGCCAGCAGCCAAGATGATGACAGGGCCGCTTTGGGAGCTTTCTTT | CASSQDDDRAALGAFF
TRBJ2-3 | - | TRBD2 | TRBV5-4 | TGTGCCAGCAGCTTCCCGACTAGCGGGGTGACGACAGATACGCAGTATTTT | CASSFPTSGVTTDTQYF
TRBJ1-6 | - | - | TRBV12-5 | TGTGCTAGTGGCCCTGTGGCAGCTTACTATAGAAGAATTAATTCACCCCTCCACTTT | CASGPVAAYYRRINSPLHF
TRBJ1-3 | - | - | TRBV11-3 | TGTGCCAGCAGCTCCGGGGACTCTGGAAACACCATATATTTT | CASSSGDSGNTIYF
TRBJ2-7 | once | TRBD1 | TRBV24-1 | TGTGCCACCAGTGATTTTCGAGCAGGGGGTACCTACGAGCAGTACTTC | CATSDFRAGGTYEQYF
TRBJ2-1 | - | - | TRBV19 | TGTGCCAGTGCCGATCAGCATAGCGCAAATGAGCAGTTCTTC | CASADQHSANEQFF
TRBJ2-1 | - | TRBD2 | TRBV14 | TGTGCCAGCAGCCAAGACGTGGGTCTAGCGGGTGTCGATGAGCAGTTCTTC | CASSQDVGLAGVDEQFF
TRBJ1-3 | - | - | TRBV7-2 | TGTGCCAGCAGCTTAGAGGACGGGAGAAACACCATATATTTT | CASSLEDGRNTIYF
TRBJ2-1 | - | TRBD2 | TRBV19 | TGTGCCAGTAGTATTGGGGCTAGCGGGGGGCTTTACAATGAGCAGTTCTTC | CASSIGASGGLYNEQFF
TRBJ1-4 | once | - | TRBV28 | TGTGCCAGCAGGGACCAGGGGAAGAGGGATGAAAAACTGTTTTTT | CASRDQGKRDEKLFF
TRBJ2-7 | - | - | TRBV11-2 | TGTGCCAGCAGCTTAAGACAGGCCTACGAGCAGTACTTC | CASSLRQAYEQYF
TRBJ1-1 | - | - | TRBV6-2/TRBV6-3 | TGTGCCAGCAGTTCCACCTTCGGCGGGACTGAAGCTTTCTTT | CASSSTFGGTEAFF
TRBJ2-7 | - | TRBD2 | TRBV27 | TGTGCCAGCAGTTCCCTTTCGGGAGGGCTCCCCGTAAACGAGCAGTACTTC | CASSSLSGGLPVNEQYF
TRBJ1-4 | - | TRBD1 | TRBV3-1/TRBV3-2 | TGTGCCAGCAGTCCCCGCACGAGGACAGGGTATGAAAAACTGTTTTTT | CASSPRTRTGYEKLFF
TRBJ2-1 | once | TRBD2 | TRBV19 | TGTGCCAGTAGCAAAAGGACTAGCGGGGGTCCCTACAATGAGCAGTTCTTC | CASSKRTSGGPYNEQFF
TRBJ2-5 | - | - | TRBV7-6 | TGTGCCAGCAGCTCAACCGGGACATTGAGAGAGACCCAGTACTTC | CASSSTGTLRETQYF
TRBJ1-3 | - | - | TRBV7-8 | TGTGCCAGCAGCAAATGGCGAACAGGGTACGCTGGAAACACCATATATTTT | CASSKWRTGYAGNTIYF
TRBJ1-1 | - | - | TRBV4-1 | TGCGCCAGCAGCCCCCGCAATCAGGGGTGGGGCACTGAAGCTTTCTTT | CASSPRNQGWGTEAFF
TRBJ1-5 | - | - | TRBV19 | TGTGCCAGTAGTACGTCCACGGCGGCACAAGGGCCCCAGCATTTT | CASSTSTAAQGPQHF
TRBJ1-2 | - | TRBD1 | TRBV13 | TGTGCCAGCAGCTTAGAGGTAGCTTTTAGGGACAGGGGGCGTATCGACTATGGCTACACCTTC | CASSLEVAFRDRGRIDYGYTF
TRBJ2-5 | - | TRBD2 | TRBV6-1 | TGTGCCAGCAGTGAAGGCTTGAGCGGGGACCGCAGTTTAAGGGAGACCCAGTACTTC | CASSEGLSGDRSLRETQYF
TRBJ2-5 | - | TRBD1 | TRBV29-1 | TGCAGCGTTGAAGATCTAGGGACAGGGCCAGAGACCCAGTACTTC | CSVEDLGTGPETQYF
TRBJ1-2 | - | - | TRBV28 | TGTGCCAGCACTACTGGAGGGTCCTATGGCTACACCTTC | CASTTGGSYGYTF
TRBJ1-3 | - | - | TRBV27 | TGTGCCAGCAGTTTGTCCAGGGGAAACACCATATATTTT | CASSLSRGNTIYF
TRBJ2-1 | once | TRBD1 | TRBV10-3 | TGTGCCATCAGTGGATCTCCGAGACAGGGATACAATGAGCAGTTCTTC | CAISGSPRQGYNEQFF
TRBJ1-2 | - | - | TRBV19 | TGTGCCAGTAGTGACAGGTCGATAGGGACCTTC | CASSDRSIGTF